The clone carrying this TCR beta chain has at least ten counts. Its target is unknown. Researchers made TCR cDNA using 5'RACE template switching, and this step added a universal primer site and UMIs. TCRdb analysed the 5' RACE reads with MiXCR anew, one entry per CDR3 protein. The sample records tens of thousands of distinct CDR3 sequences, around 6.5% being singletons. The ends lost 2 bases at V and 4 bases at J; junction bases unmatched: 7. Germline assignment: CDR1 MNHEY and CDR2 SVGAGI. The CDR3 totals 15 residues. The data derive from a study of T cells after yellow fever vaccination. General study results and limits: CD4 and CD8 compartments shared a small share of clonotypes. Most clones from primary vaccination resurfaced after the booster (nearly 97% CD4, 70% to 90% CD8). A weaker but faster secondary response was observed, peaking on day 5 versus 15.

The J gene is TRBJ1-2, the V gene TRBV6-5, with 7 bases fitting TRBD1. The sequenced sample was CD8+ T cells sorted from PBMCs, obtained roughly 5 days after the first yellow fever vaccination. This clonotype was obtained from a man between 18 and 29 years old who received the YFV17D yellow fever vaccine. CDR3 in DNA: TGTGCCAGCAGTTACCGGGACAGAATCTTCTATGGCTACACCTTC. Translating it yields CASSYRDRIFYGYTF.